What follows describes a single TCR beta chain. This record comes from a study of blood T cell repertoires in COVID-19. The authors' processing: Reference gene primer amplification gave nucleated cell count estimates. Measured with immunoSEQ multiplex PCR; TCRdb has only the in-frame clones, and not every one. D and trimming come from the DNA, and the V and J calls and clone size come from that table. This table holds about 140,000 clones, almost 90% found once. V lost 1 base, J lost 0 bases, and 3 bases stayed unmatched. This CDR3 has 16 residues. CDR1 and CDR2 from the germline V gene are MNHEY and SVGAGI.

The V and J genes are TRBV6-5 and TRBJ1-1; 9 nucleotides line up with TRBD1. This clonotype was sampled from a woman aged 60-75 years with acute or convalescent COVID-19. The specimen was peripheral blood. The CDR3 here is CASSYLGQGMNTEAFF. In DNA, the CDR3 is TGTGCCAGCAGTTACTTGGGACAGGGCATGAACACTGAAGCTTTCTTT.